These T cell receptor beta chains were read from a single sample in a study of cytomegalovirus exposure and HLA in healthy donors. The table came from immunoSEQ multiplex PCR; TCRdb's copy has only in-frame clones and leaves some out. The sample records 150,000 to 200,000 clones, 79% being singletons. Sequencing was done on a sample of PBMCs. The receptors originated from a woman between 35 and 50 years old in good health and CMV-seronegative. Each CDR3 is given with its conserved first and last residue. The order of the fields is clone size, V gene, D gene, J gene, CDR3 DNA, CDR3 protein. D genes are given only for firm matches. Some rows have no size entry. The others give once, few or many, or a class for an expanded clone.

abundance: NA
v_gene: TRBV5-1
d_gene: TRBD1
j_gene: TRBJ2-7
CDR3nt: TGCGCCAGCAGCTTGGGCGGGACAGGGAGTTCCTACGAGCAGTACTTC
CDR3aa: CASSLGGTGSSYEQYF

abundance: NA
v_gene: TRBV7-3
d_gene: NA
j_gene: TRBJ2-1
CDR3nt: TGTGCCAGCAGCCACCCCCCCGGACATCGACAGCCTGCCAATGAGCAGTTCTTC
CDR3aa: CASSHPPGHRQPANEQFF

abundance: NA
v_gene: TRBV6-1
d_gene: TRBD1
j_gene: TRBJ1-2
CDR3nt: TGTGCCAGCAGTGAAAGACAGGGGGGTCCATATGGCTACACCTTC
CDR3aa: CASSERQGGPYGYTF

abundance: NA
v_gene: TRBV19
d_gene: TRBD1
j_gene: TRBJ2-7
CDR3nt: TGTGCCAGTAGCCCGACGGGACAGGGGGCCAACGAGCAGTACTTC
CDR3aa: CASSPTGQGANEQYF

abundance: NA
v_gene: TRBV5-1
d_gene: NA
j_gene: TRBJ2-2
CDR3nt: TGCGCCAGCAGCTTGGTGGCTCCCGGGGAGCTGTTTTTT
CDR3aa: CASSLVAPGELFF

abundance: NA
v_gene: TRBV27
d_gene: TRBD1
j_gene: TRBJ1-1
CDR3nt: TGTGCCAGCAGTTTCGGGACAGGGATCACTGAAGCTTTCTTT
CDR3aa: CASSFGTGITEAFF

abundance: NA
v_gene: TRBV9
d_gene: TRBD1
j_gene: TRBJ1-2
CDR3nt: TGTGCCAGCAGCCTTTCGGGACAGGGAAGTGGCTACACCTTC
CDR3aa: CASSLSGQGSGYTF

abundance: NA
v_gene: TRBV6-5
d_gene: NA
j_gene: TRBJ2-7
CDR3nt: TGTGCCAGCAGGGCGGGGGCAGAGCTTTTCTACGAGCAGTACTTC
CDR3aa: CASRAGAELFYEQYF

abundance: NA
v_gene: TRBV10-1
d_gene: NA
j_gene: TRBJ2-7
CDR3nt: TGCGCCAGCAGTTCTGACAGTTACGAGCAGTACTTC
CDR3aa: CASSSDSYEQYF

abundance: NA
v_gene: TRBV5-1
d_gene: NA
j_gene: TRBJ1-1
CDR3nt: TGCGCCAGCAGCTTGCGGGGAGATGAGGTGGGCACTGAAGCTTTCTTT
CDR3aa: CASSLRGDEVGTEAFF

abundance: few
v_gene: TRBV27
d_gene: TRBD1
j_gene: TRBJ1-5
CDR3nt: TGTGCCAGCAGTTTGGACAGGAATCAGCCCCAGCATTTT
CDR3aa: CASSLDRNQPQHF

abundance: NA
v_gene: TRBV19
d_gene: TRBD1
j_gene: TRBJ1-1
CDR3nt: TGTGCCAGTAGGCATTCCGGGACAGGGGGCGAGAACACTGAAGCTTTCTTT
CDR3aa: CASRHSGTGGENTEAFF

abundance: NA
v_gene: TRBV19
d_gene: NA
j_gene: TRBJ1-1
CDR3nt: TGTGCCAGTAGTATAGGACGAGGGAGCACTGAAGCTTTCTTT
CDR3aa: CASSIGRGSTEAFF

abundance: NA
v_gene: TRBV7-7
d_gene: TRBD1
j_gene: TRBJ1-1
CDR3nt: TGTGCTAGCAGCCCAATCGACAGGGCTGAAGCTTTCTTT
CDR3aa: CASSPIDRAEAFF

abundance: NA
v_gene: TRBV7-9
d_gene: NA
j_gene: TRBJ2-3
CDR3nt: TGTGCCAGCAGCTTCAGGGCTAGCGGCACAGATACGCAGTATTTT
CDR3aa: CASSFRASGTDTQYF

abundance: NA
v_gene: TRBV7-2
d_gene: TRBD2
j_gene: TRBJ2-7
CDR3nt: TGTGCCAGCAGCTCAGGGAGGGGTTACGAGCAGTACTTC
CDR3aa: CASSSGRGYEQYF

abundance: NA
v_gene: TRBV4-3
d_gene: TRBD2
j_gene: TRBJ2-1
CDR3nt: TGCGCCAGCAGCCAAGAAGGGACTAGGAACAATGAGCAGTTCTTC
CDR3aa: CASSQEGTRNNEQFF

abundance: few
v_gene: TRBV5-1
d_gene: NA
j_gene: TRBJ1-1
CDR3nt: TGCGCCAGCAGCCCCATGGACAGTACTGAAGCTTTCTTT
CDR3aa: CASSPMDSTEAFF